This TCR beta chain appears in the sequencing data of a study of cytomegalovirus exposure and HLA in healthy donors. Per germline, CDR1 LNHDA and CDR2 SQIVND (reference sequence). The CDR3 loop spans 13 amino acids. Trimming pared 3 bases from V and 3 bases from J, leaving 9 bases between. Overall study results and limits: A few chains tied to CMV proved CMV antigen-specific in vitro. It was 150 to 200 TCR beta chains that were listed as cytomegalovirus-associated.

This clone was picked up a small number of times. Its cognate antigen is unknown. This table comes from immunoSEQ multiplex PCR, and its TCRdb copy is limited to in-frame clones, with some not included. This table has 100,000 to 150,000 clones, about nine tenths appearing once. V is TRBV19 and J is TRBJ2-7; D unresolved. The source is a man aged 30-40 years in good health and CMV-seronegative. The sample taken for sequencing was PBMCs. CDR3 protein: CASSISRHYEQYF. Here the CDR3 DNA reads TGTGCCAGTAGTATCTCCAGGCACTACGAGCAGTACTTC.